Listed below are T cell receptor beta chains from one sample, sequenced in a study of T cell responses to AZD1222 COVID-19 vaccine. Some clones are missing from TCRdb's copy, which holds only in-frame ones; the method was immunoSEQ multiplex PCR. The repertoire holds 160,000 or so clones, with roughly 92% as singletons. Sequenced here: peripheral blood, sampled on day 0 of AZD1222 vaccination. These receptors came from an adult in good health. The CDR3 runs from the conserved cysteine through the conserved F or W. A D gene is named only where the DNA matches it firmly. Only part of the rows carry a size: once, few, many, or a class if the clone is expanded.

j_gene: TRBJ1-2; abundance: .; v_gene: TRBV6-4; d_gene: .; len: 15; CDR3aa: CASSDSGGENYGYTF; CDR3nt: TGTGCCAGCAGTGACTCAGGAGGAGAAAACTATGGCTACACCTTC
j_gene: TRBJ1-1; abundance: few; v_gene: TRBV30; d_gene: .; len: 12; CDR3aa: CAWRVGNTEAFF; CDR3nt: TGTGCCTGGAGGGTAGGGAACACTGAAGCTTTCTTT
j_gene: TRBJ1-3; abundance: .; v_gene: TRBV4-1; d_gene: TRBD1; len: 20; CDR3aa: CASSQDRTHRGSTSGNTIYF; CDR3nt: TGCGCCAGCAGCCAAGATCGGACCCACAGGGGGTCTACCTCTGGAAACACCATATATTTT
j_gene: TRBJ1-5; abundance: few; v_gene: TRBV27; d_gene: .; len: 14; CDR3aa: CASSYREGNQPQHF; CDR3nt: TGTGCCAGCAGCTACAGGGAAGGCAATCAGCCCCAGCATTTT
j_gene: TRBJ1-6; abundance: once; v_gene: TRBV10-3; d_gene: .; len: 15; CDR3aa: CAITKDRAANSPLHF; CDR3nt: TGTGCCATCACAAAGGACCGGGCAGCCAATTCACCCCTCCACTTT
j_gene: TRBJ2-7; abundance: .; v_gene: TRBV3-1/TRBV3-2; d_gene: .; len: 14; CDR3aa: CASSQGGAAYEQYF; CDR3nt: TGTGCCAGCAGCCAAGGAGGGGCTGCCTACGAGCAGTACTTC
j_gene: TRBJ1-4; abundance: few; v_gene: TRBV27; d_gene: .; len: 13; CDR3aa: CASSFVDSEKLFF; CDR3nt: TGTGCCAGCAGTTTTGTGGACAGTGAAAAACTGTTTTTT
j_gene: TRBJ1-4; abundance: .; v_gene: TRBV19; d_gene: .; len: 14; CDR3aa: CASSNRDGNEKLFF; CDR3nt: TGTGCCAGTAGCAACCGGGACGGAAATGAAAAACTGTTTTTT
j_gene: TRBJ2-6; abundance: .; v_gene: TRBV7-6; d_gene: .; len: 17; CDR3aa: CASSLEAGLSGANVLTF; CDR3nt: TGTGCCAGCAGCTTAGAAGCAGGACTCTCTGGGGCCAACGTCCTGACTTTC
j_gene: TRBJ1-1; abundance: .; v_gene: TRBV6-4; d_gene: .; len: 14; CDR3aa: CASSEAGMNTEAFF; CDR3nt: TGTGCCAGCAGTGAGGCAGGTATGAACACTGAAGCTTTCTTT
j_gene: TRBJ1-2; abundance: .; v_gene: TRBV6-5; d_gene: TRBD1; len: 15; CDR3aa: CASNGKETGGIGYTF; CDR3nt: TGTGCCAGCAACGGAAAGGAGACAGGGGGCATTGGCTACACCTTC
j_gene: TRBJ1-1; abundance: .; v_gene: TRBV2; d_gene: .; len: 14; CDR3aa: CASNQAGRGTEAFF; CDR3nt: TGTGCCAGCAACCAGGCAGGGAGGGGCACTGAAGCTTTCTTT
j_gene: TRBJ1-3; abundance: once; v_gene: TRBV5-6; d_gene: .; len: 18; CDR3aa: CASSQRQRSSFSGNTIYF; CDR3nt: TGTGCCAGCAGTCAGAGACAGAGATCCTCTTTCTCTGGAAACACCATATATTTT
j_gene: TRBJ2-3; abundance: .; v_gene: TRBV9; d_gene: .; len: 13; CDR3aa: CASSVSGVDTQYF; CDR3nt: TGTGCCAGCAGCGTATCAGGGGTCGATACGCAGTATTTT
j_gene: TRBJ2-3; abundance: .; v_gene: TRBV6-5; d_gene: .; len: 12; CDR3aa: CASSFIGDTQYF; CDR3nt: TGTGCCAGCAGTTTTATAGGCGATACGCAGTATTTT
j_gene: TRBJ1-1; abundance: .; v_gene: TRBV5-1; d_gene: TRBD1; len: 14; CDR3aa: CASSRDRGNTEAFF; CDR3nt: TGCGCCAGCAGCCGGGACAGGGGAAACACTGAAGCTTTCTTT
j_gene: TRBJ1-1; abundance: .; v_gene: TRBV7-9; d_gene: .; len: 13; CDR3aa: CASSLAENTEAFF; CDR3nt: TGTGCCAGCAGCTTAGCGGAAAACACTGAAGCTTTCTTT
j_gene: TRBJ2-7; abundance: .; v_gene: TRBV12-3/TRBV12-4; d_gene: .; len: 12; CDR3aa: CASGGDNYEQYF; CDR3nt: TGTGCCAGCGGAGGGGACAACTACGAGCAGTACTTC
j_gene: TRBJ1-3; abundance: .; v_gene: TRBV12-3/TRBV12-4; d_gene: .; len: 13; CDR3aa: CASSGQIGNTIYF; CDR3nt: TGTGCCAGCAGCGGACAGATTGGAAACACCATATATTTT
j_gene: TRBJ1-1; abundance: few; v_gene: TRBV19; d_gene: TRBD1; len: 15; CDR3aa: CASSIQGAMNTEAFF; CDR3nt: TGTGCCAGTAGTATTCAGGGGGCGATGAACACTGAAGCTTTCTTT
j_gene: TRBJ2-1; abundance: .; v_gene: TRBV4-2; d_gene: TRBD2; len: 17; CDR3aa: CASSQAPTSGTWGEQFF; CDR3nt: TGTGCCAGCAGCCAAGCTCCCACTAGCGGCACGTGGGGTGAGCAGTTCTTC
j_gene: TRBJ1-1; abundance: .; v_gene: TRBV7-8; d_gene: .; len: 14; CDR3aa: CASSLMGRNTEAFF; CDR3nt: TGTGCCAGCAGCTTAATGGGGAGGAACACTGAAGCTTTCTTT
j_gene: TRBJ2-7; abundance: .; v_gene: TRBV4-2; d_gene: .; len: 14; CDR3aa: CASSQELTVRGQYF; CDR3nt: TGTGCCAGCAGCCAAGAACTTACCGTCAGGGGGCAGTACTTC
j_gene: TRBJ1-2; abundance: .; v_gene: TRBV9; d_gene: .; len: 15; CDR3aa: CASSVVMQANYGYTF; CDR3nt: TGTGCCAGCAGCGTAGTGATGCAGGCTAACTATGGCTACACCTTC
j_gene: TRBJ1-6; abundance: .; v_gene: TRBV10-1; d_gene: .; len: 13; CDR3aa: CASSVGLNSPLHF; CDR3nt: TGCGCCAGCAGTGTTGGCCTCAATTCACCCCTCCACTTT
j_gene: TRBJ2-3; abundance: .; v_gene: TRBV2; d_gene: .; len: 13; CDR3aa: CASKVRGSDTQYF; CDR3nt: TGTGCCAGCAAAGTTAGGGGGTCAGATACGCAGTATTTT
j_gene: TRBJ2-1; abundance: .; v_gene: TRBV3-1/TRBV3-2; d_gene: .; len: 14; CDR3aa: CASSQLPAGNEQFF; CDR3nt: TGTGCCAGCAGCCAACTGCCAGCGGGTAATGAGCAGTTCTTC
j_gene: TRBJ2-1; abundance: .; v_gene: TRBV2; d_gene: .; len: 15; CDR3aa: CASSGPPSSYNEQFF; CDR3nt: TGTGCCAGCAGTGGACCGCCGAGCTCCTACAATGAGCAGTTCTTC
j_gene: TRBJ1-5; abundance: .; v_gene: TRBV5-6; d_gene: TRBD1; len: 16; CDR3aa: CASSLAGTGTNQPQHF; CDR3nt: TGTGCCAGCAGCTTGGCTGGGACAGGGACTAATCAGCCCCAGCATTTT
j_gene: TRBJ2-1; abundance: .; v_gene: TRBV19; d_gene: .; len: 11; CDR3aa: CASSMGAGQFF; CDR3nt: TGTGCCAGTAGTATGGGGGCGGGGCAGTTCTTC
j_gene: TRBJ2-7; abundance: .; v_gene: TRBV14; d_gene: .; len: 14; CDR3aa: CASSKNRLPYEQYF; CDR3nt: TGTGCCAGCAGCAAAAACCGCCTTCCCTACGAGCAGTACTTC
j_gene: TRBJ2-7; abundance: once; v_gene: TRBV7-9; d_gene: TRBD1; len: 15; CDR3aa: CASSSIRDRTYEQYF; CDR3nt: TGTGCCAGCAGCTCAATACGGGACAGGACCTACGAGCAGTACTTC
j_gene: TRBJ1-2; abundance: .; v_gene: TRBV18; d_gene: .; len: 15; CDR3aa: CASSPGGSSQYGYTF; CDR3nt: TGTGCCAGCTCCCCGGGGGGCTCCTCCCAGTATGGCTACACCTTC
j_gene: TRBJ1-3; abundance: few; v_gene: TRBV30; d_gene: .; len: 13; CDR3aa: CAWRREAGNTIYF; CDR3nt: TGTGCCTGGAGGAGGGAGGCTGGAAACACCATATATTTT
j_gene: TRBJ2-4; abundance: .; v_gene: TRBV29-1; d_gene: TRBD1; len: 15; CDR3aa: CSVGKGAEAKNIQYF; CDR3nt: TGCAGCGTTGGAAAGGGGGCGGAGGCCAAAAACATTCAGTACTTC
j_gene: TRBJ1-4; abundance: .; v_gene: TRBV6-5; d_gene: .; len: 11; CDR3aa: CASRVLEKLFF; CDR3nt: TGTGCCAGCAGGGTATTGGAAAAACTGTTTTTT
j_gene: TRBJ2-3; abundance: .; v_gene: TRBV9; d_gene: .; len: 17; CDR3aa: CASSVDPVGGVSDTQYF; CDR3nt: TGTGCCAGCAGCGTTGACCCTGTGGGAGGAGTATCAGATACGCAGTATTTT
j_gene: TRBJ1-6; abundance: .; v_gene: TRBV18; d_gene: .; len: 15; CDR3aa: CASSPPAGANSPLHF; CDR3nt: TGTGCCAGCTCACCACCGGCAGGGGCAAATTCACCCCTCCACTTT
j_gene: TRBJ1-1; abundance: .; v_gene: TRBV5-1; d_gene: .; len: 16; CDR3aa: CASSSPLTGTNTEAFF; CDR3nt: TGCGCCAGCAGCTCCCCACTGACAGGCACGAACACTGAAGCTTTCTTT
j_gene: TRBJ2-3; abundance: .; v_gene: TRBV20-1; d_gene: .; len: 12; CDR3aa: CSASPDYVTQYF; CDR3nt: TGCAGTGCTAGTCCCGACTACGTGACGCAGTATTTT
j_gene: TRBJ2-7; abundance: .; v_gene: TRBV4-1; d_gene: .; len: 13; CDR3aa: CASSQAGLPVQYF; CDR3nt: TGCGCCAGCAGCCAAGCCGGACTCCCCGTGCAGTACTTC
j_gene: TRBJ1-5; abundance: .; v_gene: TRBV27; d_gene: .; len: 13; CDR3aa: CASAWGRDQPQHF; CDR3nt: TGTGCCAGCGCCTGGGGGAGGGATCAGCCCCAGCATTTT
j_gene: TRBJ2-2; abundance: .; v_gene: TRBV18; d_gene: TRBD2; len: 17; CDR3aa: CASSPQLAGGSSGELFF; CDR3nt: TGTGCCAGCTCACCACAACTAGCGGGAGGGTCGTCCGGGGAGCTGTTTTTT
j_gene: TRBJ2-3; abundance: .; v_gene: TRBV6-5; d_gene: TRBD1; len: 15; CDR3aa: CASSLGQGATDTQYF; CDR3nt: TGTGCCAGCAGCCTCGGACAGGGGGCCACAGATACGCAGTATTTT
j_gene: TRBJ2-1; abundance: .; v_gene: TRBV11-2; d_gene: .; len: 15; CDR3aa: CASSLDPRQANEQFF; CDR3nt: TGTGCCAGCAGCTTAGATCCAAGACAGGCCAATGAGCAGTTCTTC
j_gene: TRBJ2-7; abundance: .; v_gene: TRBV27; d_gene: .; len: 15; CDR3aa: CASSSLATPWHEQYF; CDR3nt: TGTGCCAGCAGTTCCCTAGCGACCCCCTGGCACGAGCAGTACTTC
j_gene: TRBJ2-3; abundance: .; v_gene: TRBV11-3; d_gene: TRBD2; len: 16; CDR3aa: CASSSASGRPTDTQYF; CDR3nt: TGTGCCAGCAGCTCGGCGAGCGGGAGACCGACAGATACGCAGTATTTT